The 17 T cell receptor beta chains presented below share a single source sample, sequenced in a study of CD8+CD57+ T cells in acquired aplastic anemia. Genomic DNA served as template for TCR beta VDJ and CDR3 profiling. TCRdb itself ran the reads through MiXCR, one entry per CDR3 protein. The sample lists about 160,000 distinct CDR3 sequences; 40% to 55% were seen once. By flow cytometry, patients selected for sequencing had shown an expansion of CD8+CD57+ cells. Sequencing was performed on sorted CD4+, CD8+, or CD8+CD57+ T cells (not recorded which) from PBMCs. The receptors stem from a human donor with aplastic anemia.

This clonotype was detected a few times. CDR3 protein: CASKLTWGAYEQYV. In DNA form, the CDR3 reads TGTGCCAGCAAACTTACCTGGGGCGCCTACGAGCAGTACGTC. V gene TRBV6-1 combines with J gene TRBJ2-7, with D maybe TRBD1 (5 bases). Per germline, CDR1 MNHNS and CDR2 SASEGT. The CDR3 is 14 amino acids. Trimming cost V 7 bases and J 2 bases, with 15 bases left between them.

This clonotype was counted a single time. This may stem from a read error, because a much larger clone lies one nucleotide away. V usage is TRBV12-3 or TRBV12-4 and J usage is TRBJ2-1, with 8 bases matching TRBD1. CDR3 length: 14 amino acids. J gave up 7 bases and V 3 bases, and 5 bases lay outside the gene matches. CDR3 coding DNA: TGTGCCAGCAGTTTGGCAGGGGGCACGAATGAGCAGTTCTTC. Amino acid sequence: CASSLAGGTNEQFF.

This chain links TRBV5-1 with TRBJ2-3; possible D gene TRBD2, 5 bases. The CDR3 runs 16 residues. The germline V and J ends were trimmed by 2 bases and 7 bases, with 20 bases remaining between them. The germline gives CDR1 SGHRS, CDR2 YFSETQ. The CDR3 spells CASSLVLTSRVNTQYF. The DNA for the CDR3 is TGCGCCAGCAGCTTAGTCCTAACTTCGAGGGTGAATACGCAGTATTTT.

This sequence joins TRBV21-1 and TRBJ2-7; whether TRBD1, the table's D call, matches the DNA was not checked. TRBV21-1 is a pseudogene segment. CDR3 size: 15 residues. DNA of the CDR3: TGTGCCAGCAGCCCCCCCGGGTATTTCTCCTACGAGCAGTACGTC. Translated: CASSPPGYFSYEQYV.

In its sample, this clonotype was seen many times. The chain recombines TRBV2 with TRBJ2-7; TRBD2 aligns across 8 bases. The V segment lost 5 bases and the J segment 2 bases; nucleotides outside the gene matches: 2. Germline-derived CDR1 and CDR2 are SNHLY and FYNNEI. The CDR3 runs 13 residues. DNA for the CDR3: TGTGCCAGCAGTTGGACTAGCCCCTACGAGCAGTACGTC. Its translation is CASSWTSPYEQYV.

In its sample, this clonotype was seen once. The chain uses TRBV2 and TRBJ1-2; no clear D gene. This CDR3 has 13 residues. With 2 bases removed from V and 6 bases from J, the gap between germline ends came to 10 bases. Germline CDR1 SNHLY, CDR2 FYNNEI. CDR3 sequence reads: CASSESREDGYTF. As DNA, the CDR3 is TGTGCCAGCAGTGAATCCCGGGAGGATGGCTACACCTTC.

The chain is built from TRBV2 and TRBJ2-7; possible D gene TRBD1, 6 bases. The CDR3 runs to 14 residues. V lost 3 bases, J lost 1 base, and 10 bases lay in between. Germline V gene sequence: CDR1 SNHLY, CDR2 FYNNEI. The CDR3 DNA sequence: TGTGCCAGCAGTGATCCCAGGGGATCCTACGAGCAGTACTTC. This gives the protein CASSDPRGSYEQYF.

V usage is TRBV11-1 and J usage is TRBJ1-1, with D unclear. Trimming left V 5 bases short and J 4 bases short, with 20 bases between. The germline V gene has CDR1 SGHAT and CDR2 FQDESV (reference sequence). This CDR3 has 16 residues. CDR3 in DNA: TGTGCCAGCAGCCCCGCGCGGGGAATCGGGGTCACTGAAGCTTTCTTT. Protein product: CASSPARGIGVTEAFF.

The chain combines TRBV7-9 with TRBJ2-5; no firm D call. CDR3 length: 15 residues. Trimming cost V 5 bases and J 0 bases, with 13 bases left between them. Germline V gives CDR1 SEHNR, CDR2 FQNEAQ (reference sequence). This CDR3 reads CASSPARGDQETQYF. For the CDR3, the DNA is TGTGCCAGCAGCCCCGCTAGAGGAGACCAAGAGACCCAGTACTTC.

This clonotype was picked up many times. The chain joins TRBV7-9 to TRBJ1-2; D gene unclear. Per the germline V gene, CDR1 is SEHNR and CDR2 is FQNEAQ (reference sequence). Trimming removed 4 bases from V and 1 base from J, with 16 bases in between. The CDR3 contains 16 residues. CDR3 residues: CASSSMRGYGNYGYTF. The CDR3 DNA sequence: TGTGCCAGCAGCTCCATGCGGGGTTATGGTAACTATGGCTACACCTTC.

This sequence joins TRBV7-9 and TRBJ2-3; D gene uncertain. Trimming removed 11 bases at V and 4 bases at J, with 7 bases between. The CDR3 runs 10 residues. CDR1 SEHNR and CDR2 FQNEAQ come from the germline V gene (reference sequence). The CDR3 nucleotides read TGTGCCTGTTTATCAGATACGCAGTATTTT. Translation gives CACLSDTQYF.

The CDR3: CAISVGSSGSTDTQYF. CDR3 DNA: TGTGCCATCAGTGTGGGTTCTAGCGGGAGCACAGATACGCAGTATTTT. The chain carries TRBV10-3 and TRBJ2-3; 8 nucleotides align to TRBD2. V lost 4 bases to trimming and J lost 0 bases; unmatched junction nucleotides: 6. The V gene's germline CDR1 is ENHRY and CDR2 SYGVKD. The CDR3 length is 16 residues.

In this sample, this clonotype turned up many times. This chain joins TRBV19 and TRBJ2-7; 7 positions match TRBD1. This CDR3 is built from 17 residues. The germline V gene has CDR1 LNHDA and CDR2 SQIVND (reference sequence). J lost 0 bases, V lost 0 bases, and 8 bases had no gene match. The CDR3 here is CASSIDHRGHTSYEQYF. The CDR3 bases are TGTGCCAGTAGTATAGATCACAGGGGCCACACCTCCTACGAGCAGTACTTC.

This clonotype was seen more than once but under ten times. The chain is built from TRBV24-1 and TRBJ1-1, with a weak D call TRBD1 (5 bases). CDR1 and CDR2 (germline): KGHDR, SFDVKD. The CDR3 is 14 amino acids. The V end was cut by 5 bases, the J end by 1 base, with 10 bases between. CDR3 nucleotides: TGTGCCACCAGTGCCACAGGATGGAACACTGAAGCTTTCTTT. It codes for CATSATGWNTEAFF.

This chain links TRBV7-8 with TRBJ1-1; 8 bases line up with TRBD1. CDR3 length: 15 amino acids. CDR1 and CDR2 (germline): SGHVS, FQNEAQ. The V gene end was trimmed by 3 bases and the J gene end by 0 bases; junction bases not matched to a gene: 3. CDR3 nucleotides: TGTGCCAGCAGCTTGCCGACAGGGGTGAACACTGAAGCTTTCTTT. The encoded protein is CASSLPTGVNTEAFF.

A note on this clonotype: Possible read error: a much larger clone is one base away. The CDR3 region is CPSSLVQDTGELFF. The CDR3 DNA follows: TGTCCCAGCAGCTTAGTTCAAGACACCGGGGAGCTGTTTTTT. The chain recombines TRBV7-6 with TRBJ2-2; unclear D gene. The CDR3 contains 14 residues. Germline lookup yields CDR1 SGHVS and CDR2 FNYEAQ.

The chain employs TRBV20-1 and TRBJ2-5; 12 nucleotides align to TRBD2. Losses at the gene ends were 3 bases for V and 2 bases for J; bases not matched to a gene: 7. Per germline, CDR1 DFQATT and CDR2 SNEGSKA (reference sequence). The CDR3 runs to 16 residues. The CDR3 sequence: CSARGGLAGTQETQYF. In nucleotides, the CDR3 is TGCAGTGCTAGGGGGGGACTAGCGGGTACACAAGAGACCCAGTACTTC.